This TCR beta chain is drawn from a study of Tregs in tolerant kidney transplant recipients. Study-wide findings and caveats: The small number of patients limits these findings pending further validation. Activated donor B cell expansion appeared to reveal the most relevant donor-specific TCRbeta repertoire.

Thawed PBMCs were FACS-sorted into unstimulated CD4+CD25+CD127- regulatory T cells, CD4+CD25- non-regulatory cells, CD4 and CD8 cells. Concerning this clone itself: Its antigen is unidentified.

This CDR3 has 13 residues. Germline lookup yields CDR1 SGHAT and CDR2 FQNNGV. Trimming left V 3 bases short and J 8 bases short, with 14 bases between. Here immunoSEQ multiplex PCR was the method, and the copy in TCRdb shows in-frame clones only, minus some. The repertoire holds under 300,000 clones, with about 86% as singletons. This sequence joins TRBV11-2 and TRBJ2-7; D not certain. The sequenced sample consisted of CD4+ T cells from blood. The clonotype was recovered from a human donor in good health. Written as DNA, the CDR3 is TGTGCCAGCAGCTTCCCCTGGCTTGGGAAGCAGTACTTC. Its protein product is CASSFPWLGKQYF. The full variable domain, its missing parts supplied by reference TRBV11-2 and TRBJ2-7, is EAGVAQSPRYKIIEKRQSVAFWCNPISGHATLYWYQQILGQGPKLLIQFQNNGVVDDSQLPKDRFSAERLKGVDSTLKIQPAKLEDSAVYLCASSFPWLGKQYFGPGTRLTVT.